These 26 T cell receptor beta chains originate from one sample sequenced in a study of T cell responses to AZD1222 COVID-19 vaccine. The assay was immunoSEQ multiplex PCR, and TCRdb's table has in-frame clones only and misses some. The sample includes about 97,000 clones, 88% of them seen just once. The source material was peripheral blood, sampled on day 0 of AZD1222 vaccination. These receptors all come from an adult in good health.

This clone appeared once. This chain uses TRBV15 with TRBJ1-2, with a tentative D call TRBD1 (5 bases). The CDR3 runs to 14 residues. Trimming removed 5 bases at V and 5 bases at J, with 15 bases between. Looked up from germline, CDR1 is LNHNV and CDR2 is YYDKDF (reference sequence). CDR3 nucleotides: TGTGCCACCAGCGGACCCAGGACATATTATGGCTACACCTTC. Its translation is CATSGPRTYYGYTF.

The rearrangement joins TRBV2 to TRBJ1-2; TRBD1 matches at 9 bases. Germline-derived CDR1 and CDR2 are SNHLY and FYNNEI. J gave up 7 bases and V 6 bases, and 9 bases lay outside the gene matches. The CDR3 contains 14 residues. The CDR3 sequence: CASSLRTGEAGYTF. The DNA of the CDR3 is TGTGCCAGCAGCCTACGGACAGGGGAGGCTGGCTACACCTTC.

This clone was seen a handful of times. The rearrangement links TRBV28 to TRBJ1-1; possibly TRBD1 for D (5 bases). The CDR3 runs 12 residues. In germline, CDR1 is MDHEN, CDR2 SYDVKM. The V and J ends lost 6 bases and 4 bases respectively, with 9 bases between them. The CDR3 bases are TGTGCCAGCAGGAGACAGACCACTGAAGCTTTCTTT. Encoded protein: CASRRQTTEAFF.

This chain uses TRBV5-1 with TRBJ2-3; TRBD1 matches 7 bases. The CDR3 has 15 amino acids. V shed 5 bases and J 2 bases; nucleotides not matched to a gene: 8. In germline, CDR1 is SGHRS, CDR2 YFSETQ. CDR3: CASRHEQGITDTQYF. Written as DNA, the CDR3 is TGCGCCAGCAGACACGAACAGGGGATCACAGATACGCAGTATTTT. Looking up the rest from reference TRBV5-1 and TRBJ2-3 gives the full variable domain: KAGVTQTPRYLIKTRGQQVTLSCSPISGHRSVSWYQQTPGQGLQFLFEYFSETQRNKGNFPGRFSGRQFSNSRSEMNVSTLELGDSALYLCASRHEQGITDTQYFGPGTRLTVL.

This sequence joins TRBV6-1 and TRBJ2-3; 10 positions match TRBD2. Germline V CDR1 and CDR2: MNHNS, SASEGT. Losses at the gene ends were 0 bases for V and 5 bases for J; bases not matched to a gene: 5. The CDR3 has 16 residues. This CDR3 is CASSEARASGGDTQYF. CDR3 nucleotides: TGTGCCAGCAGTGAAGCGCGGGCTAGCGGGGGAGATACGCAGTATTTT.

This clone was recorded only once. The CDR3, as DNA: TGTGCCAGCAGTCAACAGGGAGCCTCCTCCTACGAGCAGTACTTC. As protein: CASSQQGASSYEQYF. V gene TRBV6-6 combines with J gene TRBJ2-7; perhaps TRBD1 as D (6 bases). CDR3 length: 15 amino acids. Germline CDR1 and CDR2: MNHNY and SVGAGI (reference sequence). V lost 5 bases and J 0 bases, leaving 14 bases between the germline ends.

The chain couples TRBV7-3 to TRBJ2-3, with 11 bases lining up with TRBD2. The CDR3 has 15 residues. Trimming removed 4 bases from V and 0 bases from J; junction bases left unmatched: 0. Germline CDR1 SGHTA, CDR2 FQGTGA. In DNA form, the CDR3 reads TGTGCCAGCAGCTGGACTAGCGGGAGCACAGATACGCAGTATTTT. It codes for CASSWTSGSTDTQYF.

V and J are TRBV19 and TRBJ1-5, with D tentatively TRBD1 (5 bases). The CDR3 consists of 17 residues. CDR1 and CDR2 from the germline V gene are LNHDA and SQIVND (reference sequence). Trimming took off 0 bases at V and 6 bases at J, with 18 bases between the two ends. CDR3 DNA: TGTGCCAGTAGTATAGAGCGGGGAGGGGTGACGCGTCAGCCCCAGCATTTT. This codes for CASSIERGGVTRQPQHF.

The rearrangement uses TRBV27 and TRBJ1-5; 7 bases agree with TRBD1. Germline trimming cut 2 bases from V and 5 bases from J; bases unmatched to any gene: 3. The CDR3 spans 14 residues. CDR1 is MNHEY and CDR2 is SMNVEV in the germline V gene (reference sequence). The CDR3 nucleotides read TGTGCCAGCAGTTTACGACAGGGCTATCAGCCCCAGCATTTT. Protein sequence: CASSLRQGYQPQHF.

In its sample, this clone ranks as large. This chain links TRBV7-9 with TRBJ2-1, with 11 bases matching TRBD2. Unmatched junction bases numbered 8, after V lost 0 bases and J lost 7 bases. CDR1 and CDR2 (germline): SEHNR, FQNEAQ (reference sequence). The CDR3 loop spans 17 amino acids. The CDR3 nucleotides read TGTGCCAGCAGCTTAGCGAGACTAGCGGGGACTTGGAATGAGCAGTTCTTC. Protein sequence: CASSLARLAGTWNEQFF.

CDR3 protein: CASSGLRRIKSQPQHF. The CDR3 DNA reads TGCGCCAGCAGTGGCCTCCGACGGATTAAAAGTCAGCCCCAGCATTTT. V usage is TRBV10-1 and J usage is TRBJ1-5; D unresolved. Germline V gives CDR1 WNHNN, CDR2 SYGVQD (reference sequence). V gave up 4 bases and J gave up 6 bases, with 19 bases separating them. CDR3 size: 16 residues.

This clone has only one observation. The chain uses TRBV4-3 and TRBJ2-7, with D possibly TRBD1 on 6 matching bases. This CDR3 has 14 amino acids. The germline V and J ends were trimmed by 4 bases and 2 bases, with 12 bases remaining between them. Germline values: CDR1 LGHNA, CDR2 YSLEER. The CDR3 loop is CASSPTGQPYEQYF. CDR3 in DNA: TGCGCCAGCAGCCCCACCGGACAGCCCTACGAGCAGTACTTC.

This clone was seen a handful of times. The chain is built from TRBV27 and TRBJ1-1; the D is unclear. V shed 5 bases and J shed 0 bases, with 10 bases lying between them. Germline values: CDR1 MNHEY, CDR2 SMNVEV (reference sequence). CDR3 length: 14 amino acids. The chain's CDR3 is CASSTGSLNTEAFF. The CDR3 DNA follows: TGTGCCAGCAGTACCGGGAGTTTGAACACTGAAGCTTTCTTT.

The chain employs TRBV6-1 and TRBJ2-7; D is uncertain. Trimming shortened V by 3 bases and J by 0 bases, and 6 bases separated the two germline ends. This CDR3 is built from 13 residues. Germline CDR1 MNHNS, CDR2 SASEGT. The CDR3 reads CASSEGYSYEQYF. The CDR3, as DNA: TGTGCCAGCAGTGAGGGCTACTCCTACGAGCAGTACTTC.

This clone was counted a few times. The J gene is TRBJ1-6, the V gene TRBV6-5, with TRBD1 matching 7 bases. Losses at the gene ends were 6 bases for V and 9 bases for J; bases not matched to a gene: 11. This CDR3 comprises 15 residues. Germline V CDR1 and CDR2: MNHEY, SVGAGI. CDR3 bases: TGTGCCAGCAGCAGCATGAGACAGGGTGTTTCACCCCTCCACTTT. It codes for CASSSMRQGVSPLHF.

This clone was counted once. The V and J genes are TRBV20-1 and TRBJ1-1; TRBD1 matches at 7 bases. V lost 5 bases to trimming and J lost 6 bases; unmatched junction nucleotides: 3. CDR1 and CDR2 from the germline V gene are DFQATT and SNEGSKA (reference sequence). The CDR3 sequence is 11 residues long. In nucleotides, the CDR3 is TGCAGTGCTCGGGACAGCTCTGAAGCTTTCTTT. It is translated as CSARDSSEAFF.

This clone was counted a single time. The genes are TRBV20-1 and TRBJ1-3; tentatively, D is TRBD1 (6 bases). V lost 3 bases and J lost 4, with 16 bases in between. The CDR3 has 15 residues. Looked up from germline, CDR1 is DFQATT and CDR2 is SNEGSKA (reference sequence). CDR3 nucleotides: TGCAGTGCTAGTAAACCGGGGACACTCGGAAACACCATATATTTT. Protein sequence: CSASKPGTLGNTIYF.

The V and J genes are TRBV28 and TRBJ2-3; 8 nucleotides line up with TRBD1. From germline, CDR1 is MDHEN and CDR2 SYDVKM. Losses at the gene ends were 5 bases for V and 1 base for J; bases not matched to a gene: 8. The length of the CDR3 is 16 residues. For the CDR3, the DNA is TGTGCCAGCAGTCTTAGACAGGGGACGGGCACAGATACGCAGTATTTT. It yields the protein CASSLRQGTGTDTQYF. Together with reference TRBV28 and TRBJ2-3, the CDR3 gives the full variable domain: DVKVTQSSRYLVKRTGEKVFLECVQDMDHENMFWYRQDPGLGLRLIYFSYDVKMKEKGDIPEGYSVSREKKERFSLILESASTNQTSMYLCASSLRQGTGTDTQYFGPGTRLTVL.

The chain carries TRBV9 and TRBJ2-3; D tentatively fits TRBD1 or TRBD2 (5 bases each). V dropped 4 bases and J dropped 2 bases, with 8 bases sitting between them. Germline V gene lookup returns CDR1 SGDLS and CDR2 YYNGEE. The CDR3 length is 13 residues. The CDR3 sequence is CASSPGATDTQYF. CDR3 DNA: TGTGCCAGCAGCCCCGGGGCCACAGATACGCAGTATTTT.

The chain is built from TRBV6-5 and TRBJ2-7; no reliable D call. Germline-derived CDR1 and CDR2 are MNHEY and SVGAGI. Trimming stripped 5 bases from V and 1 base from J, with 9 bases between. The CDR3 is made up of 13 amino acids. CDR3 sequence: CASSRSESYEQYF. CDR3 sequence (DNA): TGTGCCAGCAGTCGTAGTGAGTCCTACGAGCAGTACTTC.

This chain connects TRBV5-1 to TRBJ1-1; 7 nucleotides agree with TRBD1. The junction had 5 bases not matched to a gene; V was cut back by 1 base and J by 2 bases. Germline lookup yields CDR1 SGHRS and CDR2 YFSETQ. The CDR3 totals 15 residues. The CDR3, as DNA: TGCGCCAGCAGCTTGACGGCAGGGGGAAACACTGAAGCTTTCTTT. This sequence encodes CASSLTAGGNTEAFF. The full variable domain, its missing parts supplied by reference TRBV5-1 and TRBJ1-1, is KAGVTQTPRYLIKTRGQQVTLSCSPISGHRSVSWYQQTPGQGLQFLFEYFSETQRNKGNFPGRFSGRQFSNSRSEMNVSTLELGDSALYLCASSLTAGGNTEAFFGQGTRLTVV.

V is TRBV11-2 and J is TRBJ1-6, with D possibly being TRBD1 (6 bases). V lost 6 bases, J lost 6 bases, and 15 bases lay in between. CDR1 and CDR2 from the germline V gene are SGHAT and FQNNGV. The CDR3 is 15 amino acids. The chain's CDR3 is CASRLQGEGNSPLHF. The CDR3 nucleotides read TGTGCCAGCAGGCTACAGGGAGAGGGTAATTCACCCCTCCACTTT.

The chain combines TRBV7-2 with TRBJ1-6; TRBD1 matches 8 bases. From germline, CDR1 is SGHTA and CDR2 FQGNSA. Trimming at V came to 8 bases and at J to 0 bases, leaving 6 bases not matched to a gene. The CDR3 has 16 residues. CDR3 sequence (DNA): TGTGCCAGCCGGGGACAGGCGATCTCCTATAATTCACCCCTCCACTTT. Amino acid sequence: CASRGQAISYNSPLHF.

The chain links TRBV12-5 to TRBJ2-2; TRBD1 is a possible D gene (6 bases). The germline CDR1 and CDR2 sequences are LGHNT and FRNRAP. V dropped 2 bases and J dropped 4 bases, with 14 bases sitting between them. The CDR3 has 16 residues. For the CDR3, the DNA is TGTGCTAGTGGTTTGCTAGGGGGTTCGGGCACCGGGGAGCTGTTTTTT. Protein: CASGLLGGSGTGELFF.

The chain has TRBV4-3 and TRBJ1-6, with unresolved D. Germline CDR1 and CDR2: LGHNA and YSLEER. CDR3 length: 17 amino acids. V was cut by 1 base and J by 0 bases, with 10 bases left in between. The chain's CDR3 is CASSQARGSSYNSPLHF. The CDR3 nucleotides are TGCGCCAGCAGCCAAGCACGCGGGAGCTCCTATAATTCACCCCTCCACTTT.

V gene TRBV29-1 combines with J gene TRBJ1-4; D gene ambiguous. Germline V CDR1 and CDR2: SQVTM, ANQGSEA. V shed 3 bases and J shed 0 bases, with 8 bases lying between them. This CDR3 comprises 14 residues. This CDR3 is CSVERIATNEKLFF. The CDR3 region has the DNA TGCAGCGTTGAGAGAATTGCAACTAATGAAAAACTGTTTTTT.